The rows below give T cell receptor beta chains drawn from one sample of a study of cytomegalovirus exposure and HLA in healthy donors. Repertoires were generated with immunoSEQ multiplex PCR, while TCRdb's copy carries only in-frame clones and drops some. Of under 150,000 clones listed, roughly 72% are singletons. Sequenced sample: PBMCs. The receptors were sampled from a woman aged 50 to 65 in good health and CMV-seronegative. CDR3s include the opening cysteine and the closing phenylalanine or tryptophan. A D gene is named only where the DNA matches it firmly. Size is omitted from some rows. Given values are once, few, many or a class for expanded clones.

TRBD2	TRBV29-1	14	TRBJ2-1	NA	TGCAGCGTGGGGGGACTAGTTGGGCTGAATGAGCAGTTCTTC	CSVGGLVGLNEQFF
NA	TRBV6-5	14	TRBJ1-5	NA	TGTGCCAGCAGTACGCTTAATAGCAATCAGCCCCAGAATTTT	CASSTLNSNQPQNF
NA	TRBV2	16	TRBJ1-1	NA	TGTGCCAGCAGCCCGGAAGTTGGACTGCCGAACACTGAAGCTTTCTTT	CASSPEVGLPNTEAFF
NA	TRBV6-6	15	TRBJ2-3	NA	TGTGCCAGCAGGGGTGGCGGGGTGGATTCCGATACGCAGTATTTT	CASRGGGVDSDTQYF
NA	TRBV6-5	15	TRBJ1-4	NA	TGTGCCAGCAGTTACTCGACCAGGGGCGATGAAAAACTGTTTTTT	CASSYSTRGDEKLFF
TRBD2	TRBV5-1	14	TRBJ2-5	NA	TGCGCCAGCGCGGGACTACCTAACGGGGAGACCCAGTACTTC	CASAGLPNGETQYF
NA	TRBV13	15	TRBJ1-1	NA	TGTGCCAGCAGCCTACTCACAGTTATGAACACTGAAGCTTTCTTT	CASSLLTVMNTEAFF
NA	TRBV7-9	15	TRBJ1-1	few	TGTGCCAGCAGCAAACTGACAGGTGGGACCACTGAAGCTTTCTTT	CASSKLTGGTTEAFF
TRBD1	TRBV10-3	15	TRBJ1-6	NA	TGTGCCATCAGTGAGCGGACAGGGAATAATTCACCCCTCCACTTT	CAISERTGNNSPLHF
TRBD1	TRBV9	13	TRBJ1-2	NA	TGTGCCAGCAGCGAAGGACAGGGCGGGGGCTACACCTTC	CASSEGQGGGYTF
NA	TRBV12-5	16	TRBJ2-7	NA	TGTGCTAGTGCCTTAGGGAGTAGCGGCCTGGGGTACGAGCAGTACTTC	CASALGSSGLGYEQYF
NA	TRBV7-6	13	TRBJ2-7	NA	TGTGCCAGCAGCTTAGTTGCAGGCTACGAGCAGTACTTC	CASSLVAGYEQYF
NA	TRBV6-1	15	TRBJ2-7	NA	TGTGCCAGCCGCGAGGGTAGCGCTCTCTCCTACGAGCAGTACTTC	CASREGSALSYEQYF
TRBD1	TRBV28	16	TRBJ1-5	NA	TGTGCCAGCAGTTTACCGGGGGGACAGGGCGGTCAGCCCCAGCATTTT	CASSLPGGQGGQPQHF
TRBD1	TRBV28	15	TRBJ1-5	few	TGTGCCAGCGGGAGGACAGGGGCCGACAATCAGCCCCAGCATTTT	CASGRTGADNQPQHF
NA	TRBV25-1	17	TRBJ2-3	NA	TGTGCCAGCAGTGCCGGCGTAGGGGCTCCTAGCACAGATACGCAGTATTTT	CASSAGVGAPSTDTQYF